This T cell receptor (beta chain) was profiled in a study of T cells in localized non-small cell lung cancer. The germline gives CDR1 LGHNT, CDR2 FRNRAP. There are 13 residues in the CDR3. Between the trimmed V and J ends, which lost 3 bases and 5 bases, there was a span of 10 bases. Profiled with immunoSEQ multiplex PCR; TCRdb holds only in-frame clones, not every one. Among over 2,500 clones listed, 33% were seen once. The rearrangement uses TRBV12-5 and TRBJ2-5; no clear D. Sequencing was performed on normal lung tissue next to the tumor, taken before any cancer treatment. The sequence was collected from a man between 40 and 75 years old with stage I lung adenocarcinoma. CDR3 nucleotides: TGTGCTAGTGGTTTACGGACGGTGGAGACCCAGTACTTC. Translating it yields CASGLRTVETQYF.